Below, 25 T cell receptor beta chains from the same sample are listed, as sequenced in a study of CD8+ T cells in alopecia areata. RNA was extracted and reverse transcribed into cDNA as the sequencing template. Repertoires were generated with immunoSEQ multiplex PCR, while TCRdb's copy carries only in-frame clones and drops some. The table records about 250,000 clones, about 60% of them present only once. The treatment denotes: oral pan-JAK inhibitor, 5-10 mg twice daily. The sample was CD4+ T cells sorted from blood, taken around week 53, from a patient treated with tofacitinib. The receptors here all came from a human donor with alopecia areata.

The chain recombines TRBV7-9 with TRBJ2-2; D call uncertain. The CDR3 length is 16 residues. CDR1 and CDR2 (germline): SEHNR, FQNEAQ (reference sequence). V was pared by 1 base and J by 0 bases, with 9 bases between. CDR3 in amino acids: CASSLVVSPNTGELFF. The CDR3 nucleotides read TGTGCCAGCAGCTTAGTTGTTAGTCCGAACACCGGGGAGCTGTTTTTT.

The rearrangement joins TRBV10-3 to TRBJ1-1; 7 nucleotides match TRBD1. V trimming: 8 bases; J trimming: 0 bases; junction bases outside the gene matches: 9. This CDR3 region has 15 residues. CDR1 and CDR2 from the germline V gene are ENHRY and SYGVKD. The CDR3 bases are TGTGCCATCCAGACAGGGCTGGGGATGAACACTGAAGCTTTCTTT. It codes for CAIQTGLGMNTEAFF.

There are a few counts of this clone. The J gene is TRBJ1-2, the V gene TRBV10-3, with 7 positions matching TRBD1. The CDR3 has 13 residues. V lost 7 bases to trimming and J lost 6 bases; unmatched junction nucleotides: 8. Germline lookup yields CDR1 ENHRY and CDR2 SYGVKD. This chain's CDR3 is CAITVDRDNGYTF. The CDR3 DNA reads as TGTGCCATCACTGTAGACAGGGATAATGGCTACACCTTC.

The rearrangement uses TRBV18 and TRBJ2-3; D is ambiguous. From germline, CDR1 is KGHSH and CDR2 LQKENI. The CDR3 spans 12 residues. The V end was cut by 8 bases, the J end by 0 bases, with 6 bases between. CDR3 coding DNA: TGTGCCAGCCTAACTAGCACAGATACGCAGTATTTT. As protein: CASLTSTDTQYF.

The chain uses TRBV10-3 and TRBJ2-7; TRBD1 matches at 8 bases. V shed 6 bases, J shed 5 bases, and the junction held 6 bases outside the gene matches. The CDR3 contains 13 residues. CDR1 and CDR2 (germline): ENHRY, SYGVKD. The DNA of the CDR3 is TGTGCCATCAGGGAGACAGGGGAGGACGAGCAGTACTTC. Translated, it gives CAIRETGEDEQYF.

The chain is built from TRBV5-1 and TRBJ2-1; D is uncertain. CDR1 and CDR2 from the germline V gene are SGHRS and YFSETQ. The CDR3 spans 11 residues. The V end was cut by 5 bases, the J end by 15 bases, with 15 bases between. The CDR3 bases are TGCGCCAGCAGTCTCGGTCTAGTTCTGTTCTTC. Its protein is CASSLGLVLFF. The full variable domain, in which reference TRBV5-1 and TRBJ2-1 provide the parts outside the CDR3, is KAGVTQTPRYLIKTRGQQVTLSCSPISGHRSVSWYQQTPGQGLQFLFEYFSETQRNKGNFPGRFSGRQFSNSRSEMNVSTLELGDSALYLCASSLGLVLFFGPGTRLTVL.

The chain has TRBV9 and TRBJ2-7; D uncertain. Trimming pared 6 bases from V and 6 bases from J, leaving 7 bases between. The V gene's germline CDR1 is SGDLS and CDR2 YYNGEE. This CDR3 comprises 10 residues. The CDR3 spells CASIRAEQYF. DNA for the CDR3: TGTGCCAGCATAAGGGCCGAGCAGTACTTC.

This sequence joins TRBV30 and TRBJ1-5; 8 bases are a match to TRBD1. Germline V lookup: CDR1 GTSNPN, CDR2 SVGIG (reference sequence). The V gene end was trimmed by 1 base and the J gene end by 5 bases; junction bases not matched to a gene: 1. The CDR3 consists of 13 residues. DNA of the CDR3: TGTGCCTGGAGTGAACAGGGGGATCAGCCCCAGCATTTT. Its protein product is CAWSEQGDQPQHF.

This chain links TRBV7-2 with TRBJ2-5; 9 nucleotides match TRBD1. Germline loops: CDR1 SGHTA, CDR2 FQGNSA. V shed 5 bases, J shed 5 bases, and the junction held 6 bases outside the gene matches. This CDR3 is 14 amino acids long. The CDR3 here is CASSEHRGRETQYF. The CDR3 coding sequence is TGTGCCAGCAGCGAACACAGGGGGCGGGAGACCCAGTACTTC.

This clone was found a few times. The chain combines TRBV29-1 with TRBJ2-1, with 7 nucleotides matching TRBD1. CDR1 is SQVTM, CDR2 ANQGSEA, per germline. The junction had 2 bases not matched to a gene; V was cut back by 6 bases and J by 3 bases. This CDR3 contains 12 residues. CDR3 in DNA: TGCAGCGTGGGGACAGACTACAATGAGCAGTTCTTC. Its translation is CSVGTDYNEQFF.

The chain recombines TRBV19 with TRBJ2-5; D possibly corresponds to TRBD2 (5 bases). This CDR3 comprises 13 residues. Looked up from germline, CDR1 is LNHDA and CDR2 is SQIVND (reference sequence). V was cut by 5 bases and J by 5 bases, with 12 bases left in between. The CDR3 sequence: CASSQTSGETQYF. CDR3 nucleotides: TGTGCCAGTAGTCAAACATCGGGGGAGACCCAGTACTTC.

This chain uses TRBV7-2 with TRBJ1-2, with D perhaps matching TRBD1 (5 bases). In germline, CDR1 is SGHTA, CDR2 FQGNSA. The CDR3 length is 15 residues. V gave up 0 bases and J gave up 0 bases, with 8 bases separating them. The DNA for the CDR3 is TGTGCCAGCAGCTTAGCTGGGGGAGCTAACTATGGCTACACCTTC. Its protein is CASSLAGGANYGYTF.

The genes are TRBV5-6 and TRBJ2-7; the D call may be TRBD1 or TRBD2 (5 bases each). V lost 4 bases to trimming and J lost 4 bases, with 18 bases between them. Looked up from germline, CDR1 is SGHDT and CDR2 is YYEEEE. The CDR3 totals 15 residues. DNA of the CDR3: TGTGCCAGCAGCGGCTTACCGGGACGGAATTACGAGCAGTACTTC. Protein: CASSGLPGRNYEQYF. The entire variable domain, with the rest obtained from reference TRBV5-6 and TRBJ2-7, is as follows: DAGVTQSPTHLIKTRGQQVTLRCSPKSGHDTVSWYQQALGQGPQFIFQYYEEEERQRGNFPDRFSGHQFPNYSSELNVNALLLGDSALYLCASSGLPGRNYEQYFGPGTRLTVT.

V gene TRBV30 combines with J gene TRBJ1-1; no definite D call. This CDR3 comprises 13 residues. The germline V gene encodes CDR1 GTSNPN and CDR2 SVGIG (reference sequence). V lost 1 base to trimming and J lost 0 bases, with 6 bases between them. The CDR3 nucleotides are TGTGCCTGGAGTGGGACTCTGAACACTGAAGCTTTCTTT. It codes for CAWSGTLNTEAFF.

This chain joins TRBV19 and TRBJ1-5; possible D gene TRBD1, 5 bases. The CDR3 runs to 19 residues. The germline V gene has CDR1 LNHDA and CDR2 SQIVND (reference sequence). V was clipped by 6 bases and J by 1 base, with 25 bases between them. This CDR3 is CASSFPPGLGHGSNQPQHF. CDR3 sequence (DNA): TGTGCCAGTAGCTTCCCCCCAGGGTTGGGCCATGGGAGCAATCAGCCCCAGCATTTT.

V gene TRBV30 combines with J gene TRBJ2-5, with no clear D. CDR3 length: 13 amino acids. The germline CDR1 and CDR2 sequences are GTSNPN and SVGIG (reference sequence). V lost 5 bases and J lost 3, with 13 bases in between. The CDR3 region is CAWAPGLKETQYF. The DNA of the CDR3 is TGTGCCTGGGCCCCGGGTCTGAAAGAGACCCAGTACTTC.

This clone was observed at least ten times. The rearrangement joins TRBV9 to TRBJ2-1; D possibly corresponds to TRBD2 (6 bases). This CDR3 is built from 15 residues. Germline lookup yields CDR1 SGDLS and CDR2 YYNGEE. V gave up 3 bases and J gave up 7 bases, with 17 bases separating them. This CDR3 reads CASSGGTLGRNEQFF. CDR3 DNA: TGTGCCAGCAGCGGGGGGACTCTGGGACGGAATGAGCAGTTCTTC.

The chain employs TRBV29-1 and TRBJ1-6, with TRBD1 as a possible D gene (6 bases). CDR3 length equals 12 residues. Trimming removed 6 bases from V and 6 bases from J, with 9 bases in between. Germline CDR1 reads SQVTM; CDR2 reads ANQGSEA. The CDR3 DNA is TGCAGCGTCCGGGACACTAATTCACCCCTCCACTTT. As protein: CSVRDTNSPLHF.

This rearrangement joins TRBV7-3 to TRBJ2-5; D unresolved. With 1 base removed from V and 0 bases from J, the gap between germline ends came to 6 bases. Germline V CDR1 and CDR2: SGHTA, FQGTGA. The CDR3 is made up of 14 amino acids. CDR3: CASSLRHNQETQYF. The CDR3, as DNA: TGTGCCAGCAGCTTAAGACACAACCAAGAGACCCAGTACTTC.

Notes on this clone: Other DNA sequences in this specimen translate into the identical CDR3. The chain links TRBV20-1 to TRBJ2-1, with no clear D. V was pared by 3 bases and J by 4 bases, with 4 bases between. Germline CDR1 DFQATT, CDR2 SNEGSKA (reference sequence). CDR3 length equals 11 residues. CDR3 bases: TGCAGTGCTAGGGGTTACAATGAGCAGTTCTTC. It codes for CSARGYNEQFF.

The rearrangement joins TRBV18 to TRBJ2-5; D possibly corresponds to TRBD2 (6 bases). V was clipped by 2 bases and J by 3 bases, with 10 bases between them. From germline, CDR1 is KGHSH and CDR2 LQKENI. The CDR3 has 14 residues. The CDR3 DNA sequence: TGTGCCAGCTCACCAAATCGGGGGAAAGAGACCCAGTACTTC. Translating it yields CASSPNRGKETQYF.

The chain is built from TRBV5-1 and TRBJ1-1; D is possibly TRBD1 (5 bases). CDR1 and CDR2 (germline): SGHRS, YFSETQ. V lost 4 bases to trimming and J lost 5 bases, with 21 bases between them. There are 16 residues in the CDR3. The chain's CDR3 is CASSRGEGRGDTEAFF. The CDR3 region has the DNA TGCGCCAGCAGCCGAGGGGAAGGACGTGGGGATACTGAAGCTTTCTTT.

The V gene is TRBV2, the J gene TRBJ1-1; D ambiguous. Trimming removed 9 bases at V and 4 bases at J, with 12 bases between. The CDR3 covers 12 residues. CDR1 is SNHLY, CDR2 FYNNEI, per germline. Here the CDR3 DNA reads TGTGCCAGATTTAGAGTGAGCACTGAAGCTTTCTTT. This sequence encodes CARFRVSTEAFF. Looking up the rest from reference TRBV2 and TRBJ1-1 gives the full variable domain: EPEVTQTPSHQVTQMGQEVILRCVPISNHLYFYWYRQILGQKVEFLVSFYNNEISEKSEIFDDQFSVERPDGSNFTLKIRSTKLEDSAMYFCARFRVSTEAFFGQGTRLTVV.

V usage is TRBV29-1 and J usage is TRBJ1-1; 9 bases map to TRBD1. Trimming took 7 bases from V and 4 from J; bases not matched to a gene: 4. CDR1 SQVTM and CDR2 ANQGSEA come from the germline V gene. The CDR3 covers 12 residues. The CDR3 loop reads CSGGQGGTEAFF. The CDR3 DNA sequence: TGCAGCGGGGGACAGGGAGGCACTGAAGCTTTCTTT.

The CDR3 DNA reads TGTGCCAGCAGGAACATCCCTGGGGCCAACGTCCTGACTTTC. This gives the protein CASRNIPGANVLTF. The chain recombines TRBV2 with TRBJ2-6; D unclear. Trimming removed 6 bases at V and 2 bases at J, with 8 bases between. The V gene's germline CDR1 is SNHLY and CDR2 FYNNEI. The CDR3 consists of 14 residues.